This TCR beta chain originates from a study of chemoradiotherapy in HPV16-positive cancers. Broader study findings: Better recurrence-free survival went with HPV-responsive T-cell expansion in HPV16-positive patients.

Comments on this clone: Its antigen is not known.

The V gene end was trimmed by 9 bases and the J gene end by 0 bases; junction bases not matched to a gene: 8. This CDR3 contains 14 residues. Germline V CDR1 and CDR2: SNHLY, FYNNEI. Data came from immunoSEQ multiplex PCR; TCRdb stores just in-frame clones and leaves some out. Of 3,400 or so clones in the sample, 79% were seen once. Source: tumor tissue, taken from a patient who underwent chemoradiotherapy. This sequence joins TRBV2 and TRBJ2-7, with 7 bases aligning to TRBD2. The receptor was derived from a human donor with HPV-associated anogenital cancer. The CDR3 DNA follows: TGTGCCAGGGGACGAAGCGGGAACTCCTACGAGCAGTACTTC. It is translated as CARGRSGNSYEQYF.